This T cell receptor beta chain was identified in a study of blood T cell repertoires in COVID-19. This clone was counted between two and nine times. In the study's own analysis: The authors estimated nucleated cell counts from reference gene primer amplification. Libraries were prepared by immunoSEQ multiplex PCR; TCRdb keeps only in-frame clonotypes and omits some of them. V and J calls and clone size are given by that table; D and trimming were obtained from the DNA. The sample shows about 250,000 clones, approximately 83% of them seen only once. Germline V gene sequence: CDR1 SGHKS, CDR2 YYEKEE (reference sequence). CDR3 size: 15 residues. Trimming left V 6 bases short and J 2 bases short, with 17 bases between.

The chain couples TRBV5-5 to TRBJ1-2, with D possibly being TRBD1 (6 bases). Material: peripheral blood. The receptor comes from a man aged 50-60 years with active or convalescent COVID-19. CDR3 amino acids: CASNLVGRGNYGYTF. Here the CDR3 DNA reads TGTGCCAGCAACCTGGTTGGCAGGGGCAACTATGGCTACACCTTC.